The 16 T cell receptor beta chains in this list originate from one sample, sequenced in a study of vaccination effects on CD4 cells after COVID-19. Before any sequencing was done, the ViraFEST assay used viral peptide pools to expand antigen-specific CD4+ T cells. The culture ran for about eleven days before CD4+ T cells were isolated. None of these healthy vaccinees had been infected with SARS-CoV-2 before vaccination. The antigens of these receptors remain unknown. The protocol was immunoSEQ multiplex PCR, while the TCRdb copy is restricted to in-frame clones and leaves out a portion. This table holds about 43,000 clones, around 78% found once. The material was CD4+ T cells from PBMCs cultured with SARS-CoV-2 spike peptides, obtained before COVID-19 vaccination. These receptor sequences come from a human donor who received a COVID-19 vaccine.

The chain couples TRBV7-9 to TRBJ1-1; no clear D gene. The V gene lost 3 bases and the J gene lost 6 bases, with 14 bases spanning the gap. Germline V gene sequence: CDR1 SEHNR, CDR2 FQNEAQ (reference sequence). This CDR3 contains 14 residues. The CDR3 sequence is CASSFDYLSAEAFF. For the CDR3, the DNA is TGTGCCAGCAGCTTCGATTATCTTAGCGCTGAAGCTTTCTTT.

This clone was found once. The rearrangement joins TRBV18 to TRBJ1-1; 7 bases match TRBD1. CDR3 length: 15 residues. Germline CDR1 is KGHSH and CDR2 is LQKENI. J was trimmed by 3 bases and V by 3 bases; bases with no gene match: 7. CDR3 nucleotides: TGTGCCAGCTCACCGGGCGACAGGGTGGACACTGAAGCTTTCTTT. Residues: CASSPGDRVDTEAFF. Looking up the rest from reference TRBV18 and TRBJ1-1 gives the full variable domain: NAGVMQNPRHLVRRRGQEARLRCSPMKGHSHVYWYRQLPEEGLKFMVYLQKENIIDESGMPKERFSAEFPKEGPSILRIQQVVRGDSAAYFCASSPGDRVDTEAFFGQGTRLTVV.

Here the CDR3 reads CASSPHRGGFSSYEQYV. CDR3 bases: TGTGCCAGCAGCCCCCATAGGGGAGGGTTCTCCTCCTACGAGCAGTACGTC. The chain employs TRBV3-1 (or the pseudogene TRBV3-2) and TRBJ2-7, with TRBD2 matching 7 bases. V shed 4 bases and J 0 bases; nucleotides not matched to a gene: 12. Germline-derived CDR1 and CDR2 are LGHDT and YNNKEL (reference sequence). There are 17 residues in the CDR3.

The chain recombines TRBV3-1 (or the pseudogene TRBV3-2) with TRBJ1-5; D is uncertain. V was clipped by 0 bases and J by 3 bases, with 6 bases between them. CDR3 length: 14 amino acids. Germline CDR1 reads LGHDT; CDR2 reads YNNKEL (reference sequence). The DNA for the CDR3 is TGTGCCAGCAGCCAAGATATGGTCAATCAGCCCCAGCATTTT. Residues: CASSQDMVNQPQHF.

This chain links TRBV7-8 with TRBJ2-1; TRBD1 matches at 9 bases. The V gene end was trimmed by 1 base and the J gene end by 10 bases; junction bases not matched to a gene: 5. CDR3 length: 14 amino acids. Germline V lookup: CDR1 SGHVS, CDR2 FQNEAQ. The CDR3: CASSLGGQGSEQFF. CDR3 nucleotides: TGTGCCAGCAGCTTAGGGGGACAGGGTAGCGAGCAGTTCTTC. The full variable domain, with the rest looked up from reference TRBV7-8 and TRBJ2-1, is GAGVSQSPRYKVAKRGQDVALRCDPISGHVSLFWYQQALGQGPEFLTYFQNEAQLDKSGLPSDRFFAERPEGSVSTLKIQRTQQEDSAVYLCASSLGGQGSEQFFGPGTRLTVL.

This rearrangement joins TRBV18 to TRBJ2-3; TRBD1 matches at 9 bases. The trim removed 6 bases at V and 5 bases at J, leaving 18 bases unmatched. The CDR3 runs 18 residues. The V gene's germline CDR1 is KGHSH and CDR2 LQKENI. CDR3 region: CASSPFAPGTGSGDTQYF. The CDR3 region has the DNA TGTGCCAGCTCGCCCTTCGCGCCCGGGACAGGGAGCGGAGATACGCAGTATTTT.

This clone is a singleton in its sample. This chain links TRBV27 with TRBJ1-6; D may be TRBD1 (5 bases). The CDR3 sequence is 18 residues long. Trimming took off 5 bases at V and 6 bases at J, with 23 bases between the two ends. Germline values: CDR1 MNHEY, CDR2 SMNVEV (reference sequence). The CDR3 DNA reads as TGTGCCAGCAGTCCAAGCCAGGGACGGCGAGGACGTAATTCACCCCTCCACTTT. Its protein is CASSPSQGRRGRNSPLHF.

The chain is built from TRBV19 and TRBJ2-3; TRBD2 agrees at 7 bases. This CDR3 region has 15 residues. Germline loops: CDR1 LNHDA, CDR2 SQIVND (reference sequence). J lost 0 bases, V lost 4 bases, and 4 bases had no gene match. The CDR3 here is CASSTGLVSTDTQYF. DNA for the CDR3: TGTGCCAGTAGTACTGGACTAGTGAGCACAGATACGCAGTATTTT.

The sample holds one count of this clone. The chain couples TRBV5-1 to TRBJ2-5; 9 bases fit TRBD2. Looked up from germline, CDR1 is SGHRS and CDR2 is YFSETQ. The ends lost 4 bases at V and 5 bases at J; junction bases unmatched: 6. The CDR3 is 14 amino acids. As DNA, the CDR3 is TGCGCCAGCAGCAGCGGGACTAGCCTGGAGACCCAGTACTTC. It specifies CASSSGTSLETQYF.

In nucleotides, the CDR3 is TGTGCCAGCAGTGGAGCAGGGTACGGGGGTCAGCCCCAGCATTTT. Its translation is CASSGAGYGGQPQHF. The chain employs TRBV6-1 and TRBJ1-5; possible D gene TRBD1, 5 bases. The CDR3 extends over 15 amino acids. V lost 4 bases to trimming and J lost 6 bases, with 16 bases between them. The germline gives CDR1 MNHNS, CDR2 SASEGT.

This chain uses TRBV19 with TRBJ2-5, with D uncertain. Trimming took 4 bases from V and 5 from J, leaving 11 bases between them. Germline CDR1 and CDR2: LNHDA and SQIVND (reference sequence). The CDR3 totals 13 residues. This chain's CDR3 is CASSTAKSETQYF. DNA of the CDR3: TGTGCCAGTAGTACCGCCAAGTCGGAGACCCAGTACTTC.

The gene calls are TRBV4-1 and TRBJ1-2; D remains unclear. CDR3 length: 15 amino acids. Germline V lookup: CDR1 MGHRA, CDR2 YSYEKL. Trimming stripped 1 base from V and 0 bases from J, with 9 bases between. In DNA, the CDR3 is TGCGCCAGCAGCCAAGTTCCCTTAACTAACTATGGCTACACCTTC. It translates to CASSQVPLTNYGYTF.

The chain is built from TRBV24-1 and TRBJ1-5; 10 bases are a match to TRBD1. The CDR3 has 16 residues. Germline CDR1 is KGHDR and CDR2 is SFDVKD. The ends lost 6 bases at V and 4 bases at J; junction bases unmatched: 8. CDR3 nucleotides: TGTGCCACCAGTCCCACCCGGACAGGGGGTAATCAGCCCCAGCATTTT. This encodes CATSPTRTGGNQPQHF.

The V and J genes are TRBV2 and TRBJ2-1; possibly TRBD1 for D (5 bases). The CDR3 loop spans 13 amino acids. V was cut by 7 bases and J by 3 bases, with 10 bases left in between. Germline CDR1 and CDR2: SNHLY and FYNNEI. CDR3 residues: CASIGRDYNEQFF. The CDR3 coding sequence is TGTGCCAGCATCGGCAGGGACTACAATGAGCAGTTCTTC.

This chain links TRBV3-1 (or the pseudogene TRBV3-2) with TRBJ1-1; D unresolved. In germline, CDR1 is LGHDT, CDR2 YNNKEL (reference sequence). The CDR3 spans 13 residues. The V gene lost 1 base and the J gene lost 4 bases, with 7 bases spanning the gap. The CDR3 here is CASSQALATEAFF. The CDR3 nucleotides are TGTGCCAGCAGCCAAGCCCTCGCCACTGAAGCTTTCTTT.

This clone was seen once. V usage is TRBV3-1 (or the pseudogene TRBV3-2) and J usage is TRBJ2-1; the match to TRBD2 covers 8 bases. V trimming: 0 bases; J trimming: 4 bases; junction bases outside the gene matches: 8. Germline CDR1 LGHDT, CDR2 YNNKEL (reference sequence). The CDR3 sequence is 17 residues long. DNA for the CDR3: TGTGCCAGCAGCCAAGATTTGAAGCGGGGGATTTACAATGAGCAGTTCTTC. This encodes CASSQDLKRGIYNEQFF.